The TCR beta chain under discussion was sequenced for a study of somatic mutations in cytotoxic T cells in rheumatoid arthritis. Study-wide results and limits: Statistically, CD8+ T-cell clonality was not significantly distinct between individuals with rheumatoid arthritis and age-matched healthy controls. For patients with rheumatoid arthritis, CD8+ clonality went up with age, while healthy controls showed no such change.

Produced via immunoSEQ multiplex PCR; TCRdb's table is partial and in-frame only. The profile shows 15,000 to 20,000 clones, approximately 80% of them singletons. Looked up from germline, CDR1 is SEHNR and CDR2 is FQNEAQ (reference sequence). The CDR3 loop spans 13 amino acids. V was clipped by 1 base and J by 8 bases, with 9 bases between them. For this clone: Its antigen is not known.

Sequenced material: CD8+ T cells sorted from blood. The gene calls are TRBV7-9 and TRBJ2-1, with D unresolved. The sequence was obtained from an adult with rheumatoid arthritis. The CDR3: CASSLVSGYEQFF. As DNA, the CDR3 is TGTGCCAGCAGCTTAGTCTCCGGGTATGAGCAGTTCTTC.